The present entry profiles one T cell receptor beta chain with its context. Its specific antigen is unknown. There are no base qualities to consult, and no much larger clone falls within one base. The CDR3 regions of human TCRbeta chains were analyzed by immunosequencing. The study's own analysis went as follows. TCRs in the repertoires were matched against a reference library of SARS-CoV-2-specific TCRs that had been generated with the MIRA antigen-specificity platform. Breadth meant the fraction of unique TCRs that were SARS-CoV-2-associated, whereas depth meant the fraction of total T cells that were SARS-CoV-2-associated. Using the MIRA data, every spike-specific TCR was mapped to the spike region that the TCR reacted to and assigned to either a CD4 or a CD8 class. Log10-transformed breadth and depth values were compared by one-way ANOVA with Sidak's multiple comparisons tests. Sourced from immuneACCESS, this table was stored by TCRdb with only in-frame sequences that have V and J called. A share of the clones is absent; for the studies checked, an unresolved V gene accounts for under half, and the remainder has no known explanation. The V and J calls and clone size were taken over from that table, and D and trimming were inferred from the DNA. The table for this sample lists 100,000 or so clones; about 86% of them were counted only once. The ten most abundant clones make up about 3% of the sample.

The data are from a study of T cell responses to AZD1222 COVID-19 vaccine (dated by TCRdb to the early 2020s). About the investigation overall: AZD1222 recipients with second doses at about 4 weeks or about 12 weeks were pooled, because spike-specific TCR depth and breadth did not differ between schedules. Trial participants were enrolled by age into subgroups of 18-55, 56-69 and 70-plus years, and around 150, 29 and 61 TCR-sequenced participants, respectively, were included in these subgroups. A total of approximately 240 trial participants underwent TCR sequencing, of whom about 210 had received two doses of AZD1222 and about 25 had received two doses of the MenACWY control vaccine.

What this sample's time point label stands for: baseline before first vaccination. Vaccinee samples were obtained from the UK trials COV001 and COV002, which included a single-blind randomized controlled phase 2/3 trial of AZD1222 (ChAdOx1 nCoV-19) in healthy adults. For TCRbeta chain sequencing, PBMC samples from trial participants were taken at day 0 and at day 28 after the second dose. There are 14 amino acids in the CDR3, from cysteine to phenylalanine inclusive. The only DNA kept is the CDR3, 42 bases in frame from the first base. V is cut by 8 bases and J by 1 base, and the space between the germline ends is 10 bases. Reading the germline V gene gives CDR1 KGHDR and CDR2 SFDVKD. Summary of the overall study and its limitations: Conclusions about previously exposed vaccinees were limited because only six or seven AZD1222 recipients were SARS-CoV-2 seropositive at baseline. Epitopes outside the regions mutated in the B.1.351 and B.1.1.7 variants were reportedly recognized by nearly half of the unique spike-specific TCRs. After two AZD1222 doses, both the breadth and the depth of spike-specific TCRs were significantly higher than at day 0 and than in MenACWY recipients. CD4 TCRs associated with the vaccine covered the entire spike protein, and the dominant responses were in regions 160-218 and 743-854. Because no samples from the day 14 peak response were available, repertoires could be characterized only after the peak T cell response. Participants were mostly white British and included more females than males, and it was suggested by the authors that clonal diversity may have been underestimated. The 56-69-year group was small, and its depth increase did not reach significance, likely because of low power.

Sequencing was performed on peripheral blood, taken on day 0 of AZD1222 vaccination. The chain uses TRBV24-1 and TRBJ2-2; TRBD1 could be the D gene, as 5 bases match. The origin of this receptor is an adult in good health. The nucleotide sequence reads TGTGCCACCACAGGACACCTGAACACCGGGGAGCTGTTTTTT. The translation is CATTGHLNTGELFF.